This T cell receptor (beta chain) stems from a study of CD8 T cells in Susac syndrome. Study context: Within the group of sequenced Susac syndrome patients, roughly six had active disease and roughly eight were in remission. Patients with Susac syndrome, at blood draw, were therapy-naive, on corticosteroids, or on intravenous immunoglobulin alone.

The RNA, roughly 0.5 to 1 ug, was put through reverse transcription using random hexamers. Coverage of TCR beta CDR3 amplification by immunoSEQ multiplex PCR extended to 54 Vbeta and 13 Jbeta. TCRdb itself ran the immunoSEQ multiplex PCR reads through MiXCR, one entry per CDR3 protein. The table shows 84,000 or so distinct CDR3 sequences, with 94% occurring only once. Isolation of CD8+ and CD4+ T cells was performed negatively, whereas enrichment of TEMRA cells was done by FACS. The CDR3 length is 13 residues. Germline CDR1 is SQVTM and CDR2 is ANQGSEA. V was pared by 6 bases and J by 8 bases, with 10 bases of the junction left unmatched. This clonotype was found once.

The sequenced sample consisted of CD8+ T cells from PBMCs. The V call is TRBV29-1, the J call TRBJ1-2, with 9 bases matching TRBD1. The clonotype was recovered from a human donor with Susac syndrome. The CDR3 spells CSVRQQGALGYTF. In DNA form, the CDR3 reads TGCAGCGTAAGACAACAGGGGGCTTTGGGCTACACCTTC.